A single T cell receptor beta chain is shown here with its context. The authors' processing: Estimation of nucleated cell counts relied on the amplification of reference gene primers. Generated by immunoSEQ multiplex PCR, the TCRdb table keeps only in-frame clones and is missing some. V and J calls and clone size are as listed in that table; D and trimming were resolved from the DNA. The top ten hold more than 5.5% of the sample, which has around 150,000 clones, 84% seen once. This record comes from a study of blood T cell repertoires in COVID-19. Study as a whole: Researchers got acute and convalescent COVID-19 samples from the United States, Italy and Spain. From T cells, B-cell-depleted T cells, or PBMCs came the material, which was cDNA or gDNA.

Germline values: CDR1 SGDLS, CDR2 YYNGEE. The CDR3 spans 15 residues. V gave up 3 bases and J gave up 4 bases; unmatched junction bases: 7. The chain combines TRBV9 with TRBJ2-3, with TRBD2 matching 8 bases. The receptor was isolated from a woman in her forties or fifties in a cohort sampled during active or convalescent COVID-19. Sequences were obtained from peripheral blood. CDR3 sequence reads: CASSAGGTSADTQYF. The CDR3 bases are TGTGCCAGCAGCGCCGGGGGGACTAGTGCAGATACGCAGTATTTT.